These T cell receptor beta chains were read from a single sample in a study of blood T cell repertoires in COVID-19. The method was immunoSEQ multiplex PCR; TCRdb's version includes in-frame clones alone and lacks a portion of them. The sample carries under 200,000 clones, about 85% recorded once. The sequenced material came from peripheral blood. These receptors were obtained from a woman older than 75 in a cohort sampled during active or convalescent COVID-19. Each CDR3 is given with its conserved first and last residue. The D gene is left open where the match is weak. A clone size is listed for some rows: how often the clone was seen (once, few, many), or a class if it is expanded.

j_call cdr3_length clone_size d_call v_call cdr3_aa cdr3_nt
TRBJ2-3 15 - TRBD2 TRBV9 CASTNSGRITDTQYF TGTGCCAGCACCAATAGCGGGAGGATCACAGATACGCAGTATTTT
TRBJ2-2 14 once - TRBV7-2 CASSVGRNTGELFF TGTGCCAGCAGTGTAGGGAGAAACACCGGGGAGCTGTTTTTT
TRBJ1-2 12 - - TRBV24-1 CATSDYSYGYTF TGTGCCACCAGTGATTACAGCTATGGCTACACCTTC
TRBJ2-7 12 - - TRBV5-5 CASSLAQDEQYF TGTGCCAGCAGCTTGGCACAGGACGAGCAGTACTTC
TRBJ1-5 13 - - TRBV10-2 CASSVGTLVPQHF TGCGCCAGCAGTGTTGGCACCCTGGTGCCCCAGCATTTT
TRBJ2-2 17 - TRBD2 TRBV6-6 CASSPGGLAGGTRELFF TGTGCCAGCAGTCCCGGCGGTCTAGCGGGCGGAACCCGGGAGCTGTTTTTT
TRBJ1-2 14 - - TRBV3-1/TRBV3-2 CASSQDEQGYGYTF TGTGCCAGCAGCCAAGATGAACAGGGTTATGGCTACACCTTC
TRBJ1-2 14 - - TRBV3-1/TRBV3-2 CASSQGRGGYGYTF TGTGCCAGCAGCCAAGGCCGGGGAGGCTATGGCTACACCTTC
TRBJ1-4 14 - TRBD1 TRBV18 CASSLRTGDEKLFF TGTGCCAGCTCACTACGGACAGGGGATGAAAAACTGTTTTTT
TRBJ2-7 15 - TRBD1 TRBV27 CASSSFGTGIHEQYF TGTGCCAGCAGTTCCTTCGGGACAGGGATCCACGAGCAGTACTTC
TRBJ1-1 14 - - TRBV3-1/TRBV3-2 CASSQEGGITEAFF TGTGCCAGCAGCCAAGAGGGAGGGATCACTGAAGCTTTCTTT
TRBJ1-5 18 - - TRBV18 CASSPLSMASSGNQPQHF TGTGCCAGCTCACCACTAAGTATGGCGTCCAGCGGCAATCAGCCCCAGCATTTT
TRBJ2-3 13 - TRBD1 TRBV29-1 CSVTGDSTDTQYF TGCAGCGTTACAGGGGATAGCACAGATACGCAGTATTTT
TRBJ2-3 15 - TRBD1 TRBV10-3 CATGRRDRGTDTQYF TGTGCCACGGGGAGAAGGGACAGGGGTACAGATACGCAGTATTTT
TRBJ2-2 20 - TRBD2 TRBV4-1 CASSQDRASGRPHESGELFF TGCGCCAGCAGCCAAGATCGGGCTAGCGGGAGGCCCCACGAGTCCGGGGAGCTGTTTTTT
TRBJ2-1 18 - TRBD2 TRBV11-3 CASSLATSGGLFNYEQFF TGTGCCAGCAGCTTGGCAACTAGCGGGGGGTTGTTTAACTATGAGCAGTTCTTC
TRBJ2-7 15 few TRBD2 TRBV7-2 CASSFRGGGTYEQYF TGTGCCAGCAGCTTCCGGGGGGGCGGGACCTACGAGCAGTACTTC
TRBJ2-7 11 - - TRBV24-1 CATSDRDEQYF TGTGCCACCAGTGACAGGGACGAGCAGTACTTC
TRBJ2-1 16 - TRBD2 TRBV7-8 CASSQATSGGYNEQFF TGTGCCAGCAGCCAAGCGACTAGCGGGGGATACAATGAGCAGTTCTTC
TRBJ1-6 13 - - TRBV19 CASSIDPGSPLHF TGTGCCAGTAGTATCGACCCGGGTTCACCCCTCCACTTT
TRBJ1-1 16 - - TRBV4-1 CASSQDFREMNTEAFF TGCGCCAGCAGCCAAGATTTCAGGGAAATGAACACTGAAGCTTTCTTT
TRBJ2-3 16 few TRBD2 TRBV3-1/TRBV3-2 CASSLLTSGRTDTQYF TGTGCCAGCAGCCTCTTAACTAGCGGGAGAACAGATACGCAGTATTTT
TRBJ1-4 14 - - TRBV5-1 CASSSGRTNEKLFF TGCGCCAGCAGTTCAGGTAGAACTAATGAAAAACTGTTTTTT
TRBJ1-2 16 once TRBD1 TRBV25-1 CASSEDRTGGSYGYTF TGTGCCAGCAGTGAGGATAGGACAGGGGGCTCCTATGGCTACACCTTC
TRBJ1-2 17 - - TRBV27 CASSLGLGTPTNYGYTF TGTGCCAGCAGTTTAGGTTTGGGGACACCGACTAACTATGGCTACACCTTC
TRBJ1-1 13 - - TRBV12-3/TRBV12-4 CASSKRRYPEAFF TGTGCCAGCAGTAAACGGCGGTACCCTGAAGCTTTCTTT
TRBJ2-1 15 - TRBD2 TRBV28 CASSRTSAPYNEQFF TGTGCCAGCAGCCGAACTAGCGCCCCATACAATGAGCAGTTCTTC
TRBJ2-7 12 - TRBD2 TRBV5-6 CASSPGGLRGAF TGTGCCAGCAGCCCCGGAGGGTTGCGGGGGGCTTTC
TRBJ1-6 14 - TRBD1 TRBV19 CASSIRQGNSPLHF TGTGCCAGTAGTATTCGACAGGGGAATTCACCCCTCCACTTT
TRBJ2-7 15 - - TRBV5-4 CASSMEGGTYYEQYF TGTGCCAGCAGTATGGAAGGGGGAACTTACTACGAGCAGTACTTC
TRBJ2-5 14 - - TRBV11-3 CASSLHRGQETQYF TGTGCCAGCAGCTTACACCGGGGACAAGAGACCCAGTACTTC